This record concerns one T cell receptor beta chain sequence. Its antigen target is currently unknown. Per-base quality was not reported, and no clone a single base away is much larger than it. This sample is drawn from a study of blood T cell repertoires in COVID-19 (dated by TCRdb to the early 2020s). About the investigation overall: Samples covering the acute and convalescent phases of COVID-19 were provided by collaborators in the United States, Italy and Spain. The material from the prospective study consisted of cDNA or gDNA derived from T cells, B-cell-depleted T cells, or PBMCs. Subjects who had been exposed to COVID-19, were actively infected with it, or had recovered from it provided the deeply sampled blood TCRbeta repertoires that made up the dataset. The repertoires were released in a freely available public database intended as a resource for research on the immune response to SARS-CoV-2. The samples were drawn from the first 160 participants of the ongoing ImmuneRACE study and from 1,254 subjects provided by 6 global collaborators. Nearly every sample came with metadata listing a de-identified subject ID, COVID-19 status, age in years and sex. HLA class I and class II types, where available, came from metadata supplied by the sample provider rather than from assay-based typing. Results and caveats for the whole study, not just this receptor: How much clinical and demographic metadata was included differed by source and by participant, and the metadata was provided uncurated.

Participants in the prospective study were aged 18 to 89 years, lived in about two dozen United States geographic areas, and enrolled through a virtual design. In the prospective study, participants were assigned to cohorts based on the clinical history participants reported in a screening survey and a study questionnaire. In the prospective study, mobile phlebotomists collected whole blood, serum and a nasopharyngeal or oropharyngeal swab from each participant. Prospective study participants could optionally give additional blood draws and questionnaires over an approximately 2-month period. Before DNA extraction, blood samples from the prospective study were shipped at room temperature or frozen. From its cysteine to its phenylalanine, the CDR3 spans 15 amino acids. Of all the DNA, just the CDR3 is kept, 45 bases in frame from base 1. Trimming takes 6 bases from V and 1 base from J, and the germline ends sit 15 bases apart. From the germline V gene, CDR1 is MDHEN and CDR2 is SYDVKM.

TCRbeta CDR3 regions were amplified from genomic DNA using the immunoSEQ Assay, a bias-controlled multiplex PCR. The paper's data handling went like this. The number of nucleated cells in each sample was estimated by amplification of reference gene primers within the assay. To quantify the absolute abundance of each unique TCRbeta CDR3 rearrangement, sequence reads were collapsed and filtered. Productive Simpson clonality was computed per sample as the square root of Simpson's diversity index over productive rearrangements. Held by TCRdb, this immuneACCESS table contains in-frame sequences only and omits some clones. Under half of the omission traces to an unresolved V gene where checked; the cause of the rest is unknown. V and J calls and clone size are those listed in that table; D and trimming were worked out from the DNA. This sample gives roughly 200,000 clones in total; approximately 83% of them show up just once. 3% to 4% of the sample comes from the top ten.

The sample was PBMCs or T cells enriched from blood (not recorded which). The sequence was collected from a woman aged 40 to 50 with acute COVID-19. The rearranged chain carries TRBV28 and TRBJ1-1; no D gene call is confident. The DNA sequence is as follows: TGTGCCAGCAGCATACCGGCAGGCAGGAACACTGAAGCTTTCTTT. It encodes CASSIPAGRNTEAFF.